What follows are 2 T cell receptor beta chains derived from one specimen sequenced in a study of blood T cells in healthy people across ages. Through a sample-barcoded 5' primer and a J-beta primer mix, a second PCR was run for about 6 to 12 cycles. TCRdb fed the 5' RACE reads into MiXCR, producing one record per CDR3 protein. The sample has approximately 1.5 million distinct CDR3 sequences, about 31% seen once; the top ten hold roughly 12%. Material: blood. These receptors were collected from a young woman in good health.

The gene calls are TRBV7-8 and TRBJ2-7; D uncertain. The V end was cut by 3 bases, the J end by 1 base, with 16 bases between. The CDR3 is 16 residues long. CDR1 is SGHVS, CDR2 FQNEAQ, per germline. CDR3 in DNA: TGTGCCAGCAGCTTCGGCATCATATCCTCGTCCTACGAGCAGTACTTC. Translating gives CASSFGIISSSYEQYF.

In this sample, this clonotype turned up a few times. J is TRBJ2-1 and V is TRBV20-1, with D tentatively TRBD1 or TRBD2 (5 bases each). CDR1 and CDR2 from the germline V gene are DFQATT and SNEGSKA (reference sequence). V dropped 7 bases and J dropped 1 base, with 14 bases sitting between them. The CDR3 length is 14 residues. The CDR3 loop reads CSVLRDHSYNEQFF. CDR3 in DNA: TGCAGTGTCCTCCGGGACCATTCCTACAATGAGCAGTTCTTC.